This T cell receptor beta chain derives from a study of shared clonotypes between healthy human individuals. Points from the study as a whole: Shared clonotypes: 4.5% to 6.5% naive CD4, around 3.4% naive CD8, 2% to 2.5% memory CD4, approximately 0.4% memory CD8.

A word on this clone: Antigen: not known.

Each sorted subset replicate got 200 ng genomic DNA, tens of thousands of genomes. Libraries were prepared by immunoSEQ multiplex PCR; TCRdb keeps only in-frame clonotypes and omits some of them. The repertoire holds a few million clones, with roughly 92% as singletons. This CDR3 region has 19 residues. Unmatched junction bases numbered 14, after V lost 4 bases and J lost 4 bases. CDR1 and CDR2 (germline): SGDLS, YYNGEE. The chain carries TRBV9 and TRBJ2-5; 15 bases align to TRBD2. Sequenced sample: naive CD4+ T cells sorted from blood. Subset here: CD45RA+ positively selected. This clonotype was sampled from a man aged 18 to 30 in good health. DNA for the CDR3: TGTGCCAGCAGCCCGGGACTAGCGGGAGGTATAAAAGCTCCAGAGACCCAGTACTTC. It encodes CASSPGLAGGIKAPETQYF.